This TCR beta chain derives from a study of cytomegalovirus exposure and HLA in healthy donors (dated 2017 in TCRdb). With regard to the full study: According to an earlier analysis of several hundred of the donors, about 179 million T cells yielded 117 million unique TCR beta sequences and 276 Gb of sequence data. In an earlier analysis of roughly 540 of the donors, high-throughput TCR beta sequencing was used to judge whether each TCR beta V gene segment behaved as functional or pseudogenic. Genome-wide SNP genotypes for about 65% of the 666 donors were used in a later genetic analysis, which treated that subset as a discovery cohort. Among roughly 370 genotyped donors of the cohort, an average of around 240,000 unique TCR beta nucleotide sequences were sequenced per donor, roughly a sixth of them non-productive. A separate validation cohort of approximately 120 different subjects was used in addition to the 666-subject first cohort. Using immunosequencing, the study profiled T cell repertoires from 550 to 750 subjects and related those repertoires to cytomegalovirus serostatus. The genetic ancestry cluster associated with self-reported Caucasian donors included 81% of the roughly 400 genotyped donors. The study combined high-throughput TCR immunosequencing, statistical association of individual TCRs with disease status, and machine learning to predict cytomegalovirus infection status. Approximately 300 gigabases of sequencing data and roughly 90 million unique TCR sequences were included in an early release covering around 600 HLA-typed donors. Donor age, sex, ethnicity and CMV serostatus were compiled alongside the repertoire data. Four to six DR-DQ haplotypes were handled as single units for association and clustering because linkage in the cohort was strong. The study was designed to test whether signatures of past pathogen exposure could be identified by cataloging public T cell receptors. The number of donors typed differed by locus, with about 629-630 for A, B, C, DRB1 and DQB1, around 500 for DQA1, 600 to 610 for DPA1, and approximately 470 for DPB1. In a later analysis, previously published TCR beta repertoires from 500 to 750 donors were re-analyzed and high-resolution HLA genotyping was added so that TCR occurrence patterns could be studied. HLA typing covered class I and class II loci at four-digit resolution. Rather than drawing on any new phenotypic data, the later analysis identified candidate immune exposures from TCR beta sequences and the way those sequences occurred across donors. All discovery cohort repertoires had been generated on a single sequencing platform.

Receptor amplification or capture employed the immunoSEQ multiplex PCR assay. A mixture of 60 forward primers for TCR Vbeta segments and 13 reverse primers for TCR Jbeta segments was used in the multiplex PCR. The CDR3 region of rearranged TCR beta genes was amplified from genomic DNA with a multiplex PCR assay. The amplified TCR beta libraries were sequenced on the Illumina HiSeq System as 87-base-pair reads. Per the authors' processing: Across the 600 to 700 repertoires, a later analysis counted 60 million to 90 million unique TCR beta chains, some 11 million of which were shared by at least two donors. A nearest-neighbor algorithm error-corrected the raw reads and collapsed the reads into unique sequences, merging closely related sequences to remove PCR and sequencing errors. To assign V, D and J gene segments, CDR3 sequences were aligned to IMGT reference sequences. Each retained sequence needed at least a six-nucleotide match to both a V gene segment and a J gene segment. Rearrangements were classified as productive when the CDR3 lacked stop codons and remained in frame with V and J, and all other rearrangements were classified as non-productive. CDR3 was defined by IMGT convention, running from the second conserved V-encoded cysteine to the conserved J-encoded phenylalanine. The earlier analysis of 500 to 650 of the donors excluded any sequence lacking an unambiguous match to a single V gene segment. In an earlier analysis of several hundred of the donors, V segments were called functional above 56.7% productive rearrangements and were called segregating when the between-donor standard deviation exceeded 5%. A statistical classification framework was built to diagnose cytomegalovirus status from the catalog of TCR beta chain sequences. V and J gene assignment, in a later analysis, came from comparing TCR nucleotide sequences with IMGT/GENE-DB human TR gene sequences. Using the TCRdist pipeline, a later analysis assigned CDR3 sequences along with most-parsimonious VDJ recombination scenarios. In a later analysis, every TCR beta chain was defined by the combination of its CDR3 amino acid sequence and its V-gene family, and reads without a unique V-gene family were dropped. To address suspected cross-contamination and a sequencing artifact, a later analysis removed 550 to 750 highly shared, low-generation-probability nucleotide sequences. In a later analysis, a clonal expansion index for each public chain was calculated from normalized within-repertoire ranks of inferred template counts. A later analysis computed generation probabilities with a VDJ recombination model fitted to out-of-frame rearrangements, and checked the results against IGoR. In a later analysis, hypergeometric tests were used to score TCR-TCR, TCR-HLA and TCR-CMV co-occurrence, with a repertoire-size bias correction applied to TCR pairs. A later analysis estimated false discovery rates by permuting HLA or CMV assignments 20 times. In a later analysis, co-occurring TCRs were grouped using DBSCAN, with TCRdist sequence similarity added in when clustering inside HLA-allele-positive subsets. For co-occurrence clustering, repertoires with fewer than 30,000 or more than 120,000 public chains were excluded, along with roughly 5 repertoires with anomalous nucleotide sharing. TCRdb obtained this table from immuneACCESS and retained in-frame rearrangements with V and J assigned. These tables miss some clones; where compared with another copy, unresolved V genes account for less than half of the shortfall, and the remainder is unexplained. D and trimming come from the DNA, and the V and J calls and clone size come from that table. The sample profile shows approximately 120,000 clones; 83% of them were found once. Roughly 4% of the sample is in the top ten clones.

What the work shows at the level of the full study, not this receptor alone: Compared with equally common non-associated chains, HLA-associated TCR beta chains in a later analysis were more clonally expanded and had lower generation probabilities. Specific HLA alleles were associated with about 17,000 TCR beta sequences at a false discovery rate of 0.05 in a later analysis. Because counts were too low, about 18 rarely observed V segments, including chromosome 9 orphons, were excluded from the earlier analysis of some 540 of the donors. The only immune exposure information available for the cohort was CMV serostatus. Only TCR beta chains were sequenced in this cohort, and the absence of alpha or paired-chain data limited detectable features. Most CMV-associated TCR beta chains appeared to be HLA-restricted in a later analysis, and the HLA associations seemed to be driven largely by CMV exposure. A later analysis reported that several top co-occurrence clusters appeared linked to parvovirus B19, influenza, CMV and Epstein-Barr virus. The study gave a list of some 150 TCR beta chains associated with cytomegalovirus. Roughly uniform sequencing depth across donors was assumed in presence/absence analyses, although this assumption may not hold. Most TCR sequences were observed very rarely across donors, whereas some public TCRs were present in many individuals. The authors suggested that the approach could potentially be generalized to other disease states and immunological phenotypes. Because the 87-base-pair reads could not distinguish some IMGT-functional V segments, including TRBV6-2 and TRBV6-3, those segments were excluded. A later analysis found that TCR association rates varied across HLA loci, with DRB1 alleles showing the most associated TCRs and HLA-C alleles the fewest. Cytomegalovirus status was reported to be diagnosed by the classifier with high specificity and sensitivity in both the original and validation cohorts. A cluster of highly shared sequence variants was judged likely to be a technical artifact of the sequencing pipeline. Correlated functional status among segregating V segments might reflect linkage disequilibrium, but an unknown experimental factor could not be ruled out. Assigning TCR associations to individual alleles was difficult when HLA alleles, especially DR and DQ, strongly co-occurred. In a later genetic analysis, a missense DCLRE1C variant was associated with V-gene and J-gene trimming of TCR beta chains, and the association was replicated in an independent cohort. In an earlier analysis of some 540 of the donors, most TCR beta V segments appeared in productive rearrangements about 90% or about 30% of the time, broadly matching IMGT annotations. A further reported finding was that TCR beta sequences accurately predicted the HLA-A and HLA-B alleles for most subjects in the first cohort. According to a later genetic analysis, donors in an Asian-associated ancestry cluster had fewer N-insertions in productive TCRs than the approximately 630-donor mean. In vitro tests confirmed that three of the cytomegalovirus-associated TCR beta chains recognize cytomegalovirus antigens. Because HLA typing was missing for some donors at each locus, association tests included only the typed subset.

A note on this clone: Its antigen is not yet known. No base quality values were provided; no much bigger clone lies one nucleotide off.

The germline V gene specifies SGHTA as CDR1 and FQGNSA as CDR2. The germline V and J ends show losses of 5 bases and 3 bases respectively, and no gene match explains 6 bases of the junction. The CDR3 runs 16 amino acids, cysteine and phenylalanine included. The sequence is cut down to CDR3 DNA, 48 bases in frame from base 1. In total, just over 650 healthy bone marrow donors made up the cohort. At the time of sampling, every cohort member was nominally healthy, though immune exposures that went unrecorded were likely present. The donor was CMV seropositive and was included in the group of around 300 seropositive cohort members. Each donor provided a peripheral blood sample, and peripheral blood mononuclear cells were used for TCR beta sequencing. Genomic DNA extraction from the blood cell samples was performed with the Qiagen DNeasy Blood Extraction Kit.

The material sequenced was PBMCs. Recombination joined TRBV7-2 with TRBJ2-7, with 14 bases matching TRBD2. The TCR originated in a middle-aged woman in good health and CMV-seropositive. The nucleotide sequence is TGTGCCAGCAGCGGAAGGACTAGCGGGAGGCTCTACGAGCAGTACTTC. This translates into CASSGRTSGRLYEQYF.